Following are 16 T cell receptor beta chains from one sample sequenced in a study of blood T cell repertoires in COVID-19. TCRdb's table, derived via immunoSEQ multiplex PCR, lists solely in-frame clones and lacks some. Of 360,000 or so clones listed, 90% are singletons. Sample: peripheral blood. Receptor source: a man aged 18 to 30 with active or convalescent COVID-19.

J is TRBJ2-7 and V is TRBV19, with 8 bases aligning to TRBD1. V lost 10 bases and J lost 3; bases outside the gene matches: 8. The CDR3 length is 13 residues. CDR1 and CDR2 from the germline V gene are LNHDA and SQIVND (reference sequence). In DNA form, the CDR3 reads TGTGCCACCTCCGGGACAGGCTTCTACGAGCAGTACTTC. This translates into CATSGTGFYEQYF.

CDR3 protein: CASSQEAGSNQPQHF. The CDR3 DNA follows: TGCGCCAGCAGCCAAGAAGCAGGTAGCAATCAGCCCCAGCATTTT. The chain combines TRBV4-3 with TRBJ1-5; D gene ambiguous. Trimming cost V 0 bases and J 0 bases, with 6 bases left between them. The CDR3 spans 15 residues. Per germline, CDR1 LGHNA and CDR2 YSLEER.

This chain joins TRBV6-5 and TRBJ1-2; 7 positions match TRBD1. Germline CDR1 reads MNHEY; CDR2 reads SVGAGI. The CDR3 sequence is 14 residues long. The V gene end was trimmed by 6 bases and the J gene end by 8 bases; junction bases not matched to a gene: 12. The CDR3 loop is CASRGGGPIGGYTF. CDR3 DNA sequence: TGTGCCAGCAGAGGGGGCGGTCCTATTGGGGGCTACACCTTC.

V and J are TRBV19 and TRBJ2-5, with 9 nucleotides matching TRBD1. CDR1 and CDR2 (germline): LNHDA, SQIVND (reference sequence). Unmatched junction bases numbered 6, after V lost 5 bases and J lost 5 bases. The CDR3 has 14 amino acids. CDR3 in DNA: TGTGCCAGTAGTGCCACCGGGACAGGGGAGACCCAGTACTTC. Translated, it gives CASSATGTGETQYF.

The chain uses TRBV9 and TRBJ2-1; the match to TRBD2 covers 13 bases. The germline gives CDR1 SGDLS, CDR2 YYNGEE. J gave up 5 bases and V 7 bases, and 3 bases lay outside the gene matches. This CDR3 region has 14 residues. The CDR3 bases are TGTGCCAGCGGGACTAGCGGGGCACACAATGAGCAGTTCTTC. Translation gives CASGTSGAHNEQFF. Supplemented by reference TRBV9 and TRBJ2-1, the full variable domain reads DSGVTQTPKHLITATGQRVTLRCSPRSGDLSVYWYQQSLDQGLQFLIQYYNGEERAKGNILERFSAQQFPDLHSELNLSSLELGDSALYFCASGTSGAHNEQFFGPGTRLTVL.

To note about this clone: At the DNA level, this CDR3 is encoded by other sequences in the same sample as well. This sequence joins TRBV7-9 and TRBJ2-1; the D is unclear. V was trimmed by 4 bases and J by 8 bases, leaving 6 bases between them. Per germline, CDR1 SEHNR and CDR2 FQNEAQ (reference sequence). This CDR3 has 11 amino acids. This CDR3 is CASSSVDEQFF. Written as DNA, the CDR3 is TGTGCCAGCAGCTCAGTGGATGAGCAGTTCTTC. Variable domain in full (rest from reference TRBV7-9 and TRBJ2-1): DTGVSQNPRHKITKRGQNVTFRCDPISEHNRLYWYRQTLGQGPEFLTYFQNEAQLEKSRLLSDRFSAERPKGSFSTLEIQRTEQGDSAMYLCASSSVDEQFFGPGTRLTVL.

This clone was observed a single time. A read error may account for a junction end that differs from germline. The rearrangement uses TRBV28 and TRBJ2-1, with a possible D match to TRBD1 (6 bases). This CDR3 has 14 amino acids. Looked up from germline, CDR1 is MDHEN and CDR2 is SYDVKM. CDR3 region: CASPPTGSSNEQFF. The CDR3 nucleotides are TGTGCCAGCCCACCTACAGGGTCCTCCAATGAGCAGTTCTTC.

The CDR3 spells CASSISQGARNYGYTF. In DNA, the CDR3 is TGTGCCAGCAGTATCTCACAGGGGGCGCGGAACTATGGCTACACCTTC. This chain joins TRBV6-6 and TRBJ1-2, with TRBD1 identical over 9 bases. The CDR3 loop spans 16 amino acids. The V gene end was trimmed by 5 bases and the J gene end by 2 bases; junction bases not matched to a gene: 9. Germline CDR1 MNHNY, CDR2 SVGAGI (reference sequence).

V and J are TRBV27 and TRBJ2-1, with D possibly matching TRBD1 (5 bases). Germline-derived CDR1 and CDR2 are MNHEY and SMNVEV (reference sequence). The length of the CDR3 is 20 residues. V lost 2 bases, J lost 2 bases, and 25 bases lay in between. As DNA, the CDR3 is TGTGCCAGCAGTTTAAGTAGGATAGGAGTGGGGCTAGTCGCCTACAATGAGCAGTTCTTC. Translation: CASSLSRIGVGLVAYNEQFF.

The V and J genes are TRBV11-2 and TRBJ2-3; D ambiguous. Germline CDR1 reads SGHAT; CDR2 reads FQNNGV. The V end lost 6 bases, the J end lost 6 bases, and 10 bases lay between the germline ends. The length of the CDR3 is 12 residues. This chain's CDR3 is CASRPSSDTQYF. The CDR3 bases are TGTGCCAGCAGACCGTCAAGCGATACGCAGTATTTT.

The gene calls are TRBV5-6 and TRBJ1-6; 7 bases align to TRBD1. Per the germline V gene, CDR1 is SGHDT and CDR2 is YYEEEE. The CDR3 is made up of 14 amino acids. J lost 9 bases, V lost 5 bases, and 8 bases had no gene match. The DNA of the CDR3 is TGTGCCAGCAGAAGAGGACAGGTTATTTCACCCCTCCACTTT. Its protein is CASRRGQVISPLHF.

This chain connects TRBV18 to TRBJ1-2; D gene uncertain. Trimming removed 5 bases at V and 4 bases at J, with 17 bases between. This CDR3 spans 15 amino acids. The germline CDR1 and CDR2 sequences are KGHSH and LQKENI. This chain's CDR3 is CASSSNAVLAYGYTF. For the CDR3, the DNA is TGTGCCAGCTCATCAAATGCGGTTCTCGCCTATGGCTACACCTTC.

The genes are TRBV5-8 and TRBJ2-7; TRBD1 aligns across 10 bases. CDR3 length: 14 residues. Trimming took 5 bases from V and 6 from J; bases not matched to a gene: 8. CDR1 and CDR2 from the germline V gene are SGHTS and YDEGEE. The CDR3 DNA is TGTGCCAGCAGAACCGGGACAGGGGCTCTCGAGCAGTACTTC. This encodes CASRTGTGALEQYF.

The V and J genes are TRBV27 and TRBJ1-5, with 11 nucleotides matching TRBD1. CDR1 and CDR2 (germline): MNHEY, SMNVEV (reference sequence). The V and J ends lost 6 bases and 4 bases, in that order; junction bases with no gene match: 2. The CDR3 has 14 amino acids. The CDR3 sequence is CASSRDRGNQPQHF. CDR3 DNA: TGTGCCAGCAGCCGGGACAGGGGGAATCAGCCCCAGCATTTT.

The rearrangement links TRBV3-1 (or the pseudogene TRBV3-2) to TRBJ1-5; TRBD1 matches at 9 bases. CDR1 and CDR2 from the germline V gene are LGHDT and YNNKEL (reference sequence). The J segment lost 7 bases and the V segment lost 1 base, leaving 5 bases of the junction unmatched. The CDR3 runs 15 residues. CDR3 in amino acids: CASSQGTGDRQPQHF. CDR3 coding DNA: TGTGCCAGCAGCCAAGGGACAGGGGATCGGCAGCCCCAGCATTTT.

This clone is a singleton in its sample. The chain is built from TRBV2 and TRBJ1-1; D is unresolved. The germline V gene has CDR1 SNHLY and CDR2 FYNNEI. V lost 5 bases and J lost 11, with 15 bases in between. The CDR3 loop spans 12 amino acids. The chain's CDR3 is CASSFIPPGAFF. For the CDR3, the DNA is TGTGCCAGCAGTTTTATCCCACCGGGGGCTTTCTTT.